One sample yielded the 26 T cell receptor beta chains listed below, sequenced in a study of blood T cell repertoires in COVID-19. The data were produced by immunoSEQ multiplex PCR, yet TCRdb's version contains in-frame clones alone and is incomplete. Seen here are roughly 180,000 clones, more than 65% observed once, and the top ten hold roughly 6%. The sample was PBMCs or T cells enriched from blood (not recorded which). These receptors originate from a woman aged 35 to 49 with acute COVID-19.

This chain uses TRBV27 with TRBJ1-1, with no clear D. Trimming cost V 3 bases and J 2 bases, with 7 bases left between them. The CDR3 contains 13 residues. Germline V gene lookup returns CDR1 MNHEY and CDR2 SMNVEV (reference sequence). This chain's CDR3 is CASSFAGNTEAFF. In nucleotides, the CDR3 is TGTGCCAGCAGTTTTGCCGGTAACACTGAAGCTTTCTTT.

The chain combines TRBV9 with TRBJ2-3, with 10 bases that match TRBD2. V lost 4 bases to trimming and J lost 3 bases; unmatched junction nucleotides: 5. CDR1 is SGDLS and CDR2 is YYNGEE in the germline V gene. The CDR3 covers 15 residues. The DNA for the CDR3 is TGTGCCAGCAGCAGGTCGACTAGCGGGACAGATACGCAGTATTTT. Protein sequence: CASSRSTSGTDTQYF. Full variable domain (remainder filled in from reference TRBV9 and TRBJ2-3): DSGVTQTPKHLITATGQRVTLRCSPRSGDLSVYWYQQSLDQGLQFLIQYYNGEERAKGNILERFSAQQFPDLHSELNLSSLELGDSALYFCASSRSTSGTDTQYFGPGTRLTVL.

The rearrangement uses TRBV5-1 and TRBJ2-1; no clear D. The germline gives CDR1 SGHRS, CDR2 YFSETQ. The CDR3 consists of 16 residues. The ends were cut back, 0 bases at V and 4 bases at J, with 14 bases in the middle. The CDR3 here is CASSLGSAQPYNEQFF. The CDR3 region has the DNA TGCGCCAGCAGCTTGGGCTCAGCGCAGCCTTACAATGAGCAGTTCTTC.

This chain links TRBV24-1 with TRBJ2-2; 15 bases fit TRBD2. Germline V CDR1 and CDR2: KGHDR, SFDVKD. With V trimmed by 3 bases and J by 7 bases, 8 bases remained unmatched. CDR3 length equals 18 residues. This chain's CDR3 is CATSDAGTSGRSGGELFF. DNA for the CDR3: TGTGCCACCAGTGATGCCGGGACTAGCGGGAGGAGTGGCGGGGAGCTGTTTTTT.

The V and J genes are TRBV30 and TRBJ2-3, with a weak D call TRBD2 (6 bases). V was pared by 2 bases and J by 3 bases, with 15 bases between. Germline V gives CDR1 GTSNPN, CDR2 SVGIG (reference sequence). This CDR3 is built from 15 residues. The CDR3 region has the DNA TGTGCCTGGAGTTGGGGACTGAGGAAGACAGATACGCAGTATTTT. Protein sequence: CAWSWGLRKTDTQYF.

This clone was counted a single time. This chain connects TRBV5-6 to TRBJ2-7, with 8 bases that match TRBD1. Germline lookup yields CDR1 SGHDT and CDR2 YYEEEE. This CDR3 has 16 amino acids. Germline trimming cut 4 bases from V and 7 bases from J; bases unmatched to any gene: 16. CDR3 coding DNA: TGTGCCAGCAGCCGAGACAGGGGATATAACCCTTTGGAGCAGTACTTC. Its translation: CASSRDRGYNPLEQYF.

The chain employs TRBV4-1 and TRBJ2-1, with 10 bases matching TRBD1. V dropped 4 bases and J dropped 1; count of bases not matched to a gene: 4. CDR1 and CDR2 (germline): MGHRA, YSYEKL. The CDR3 has 16 residues. CDR3 residues: CASSLPDRGSYNEQFF. DNA for the CDR3: TGCGCCAGCAGCCTCCCGGACAGGGGGTCCTACAATGAGCAGTTCTTC.

The chain has TRBV7-6 and TRBJ2-1; the D gene is possibly TRBD1 (5 bases). V was clipped by 5 bases and J by 4 bases, with 15 bases between them. CDR3 length: 15 amino acids. The germline CDR1 and CDR2 sequences are SGHVS and FNYEAQ. CDR3 bases: TGTGCCAGCAGCCTCTGGGCAGGGCCGTACAATGAGCAGTTCTTC. Residues: CASSLWAGPYNEQFF.

The genes are TRBV30 and TRBJ2-7, with D hard to call. Germline-derived CDR1 and CDR2 are GTSNPN and SVGIG (reference sequence). CDR3 size: 15 residues. Trimming removed 3 bases from V and 1 base from J, with 16 bases in between. CDR3 region: CAWRGNRLSSYEQYF. The CDR3 DNA reads as TGTGCCTGGAGGGGTAACCGACTCTCTTCCTACGAGCAGTACTTC.

The chain uses TRBV27 and TRBJ1-5; D not certain. This CDR3 is built from 16 residues. With 3 bases removed from V and 1 base from J, the gap between germline ends came to 13 bases. CDR1 and CDR2 from the germline V gene are MNHEY and SMNVEV (reference sequence). Here the CDR3 DNA reads TGTGCCAGCAGTTTGAGGCCCACTAGCAGCAATCAGCCCCAGCATTTT. Translating gives CASSLRPTSSNQPQHF.

CDR3 nucleotides: TGTGCCAGCAGCTTCGGACTAGCGGAGAACACCGGGGAGCTGTTTTTT. Protein sequence: CASSFGLAENTGELFF. The rearrangement links TRBV5-6 to TRBJ2-2; 10 bases map to TRBD2. CDR3 size: 16 residues. CDR1 and CDR2 from the germline V gene are SGHDT and YYEEEE. Trimming removed 2 bases from V and 1 base from J; junction bases left unmatched: 2.

This chain uses TRBV7-9 with TRBJ1-1; no definite D call. This CDR3 is built from 13 residues. V was shortened by 2 bases and J by 11 bases, with 15 bases between the two germline ends. The germline V gene has CDR1 SEHNR and CDR2 FQNEAQ (reference sequence). The CDR3 is CASSLSDLRGAFF. In DNA, the CDR3 is TGTGCCAGCAGCTTAAGCGACCTTAGAGGGGCTTTCTTT.

The DNA for the CDR3 is TGCGCCAGCATGAGGGAGTCGAATGAGCAGTTCTTC. This codes for CASMRESNEQFF. The chain employs TRBV5-1 and TRBJ2-1, with D possibly matching TRBD2 (5 bases). Germline CDR1 reads SGHRS; CDR2 reads YFSETQ. Trimming stripped 6 bases from V and 7 bases from J, with 11 bases between. This CDR3 comprises 12 residues.

This clone was seen just once. The V call is TRBV9, the J call TRBJ2-1; 9 nucleotides align to TRBD2. The length of the CDR3 is 15 residues. J lost 7 bases, V lost 1 base, and 6 bases had no gene match. Per germline, CDR1 SGDLS and CDR2 YYNGEE. CDR3 loop: CASSVTSGRKNEQFF. The CDR3 bases are TGTGCCAGCAGCGTAACCAGCGGGAGGAAAAATGAGCAGTTCTTC.

The chain employs TRBV18 and TRBJ1-1; TRBD1 matches at 9 bases. V trimming: 1 base; J trimming: 5 bases; junction bases outside the gene matches: 2. The CDR3 loop spans 14 amino acids. CDR1 and CDR2 from the germline V gene are KGHSH and LQKENI. CDR3 DNA sequence: TGTGCCAGCTCACCACTGGGACAGGGAACTGAAGCTTTCTTT. It specifies CASSPLGQGTEAFF.

CDR3 DNA: TGTGCCAGCAGTTTTCGGTTAGCGAGCACAGATACGCAGTATTTT. Translating gives CASSFRLASTDTQYF. V usage is TRBV28 and J usage is TRBJ2-3, with a possible D match to TRBD2 (5 bases). The CDR3 consists of 15 residues. Germline V lookup: CDR1 MDHEN, CDR2 SYDVKM. Trimming removed 3 bases at V and 0 bases at J, with 10 bases between.

This clone was picked up many times. The sample has other DNA sequences that encode this CDR3 too. The gene calls are TRBV30 and TRBJ1-2; D not certain. CDR3 size: 12 residues. V was shortened by 1 base and J by 1 base, with 4 bases between the two germline ends. Germline-derived CDR1 and CDR2 are GTSNPN and SVGIG (reference sequence). The CDR3 region is CAWSAGNYGYTF. CDR3 bases: TGTGCCTGGAGTGCCGGTAACTATGGCTACACCTTC.

On this clone: Germline is not matched at one junction end, which may reflect a read error. Other DNA sequences in the sample encode the same CDR3. The V gene is TRBV5-1, the J gene TRBJ2-1, with TRBD2 identical over 11 bases. The CDR3 loop spans 15 amino acids. Germline CDR1 reads SGHRS; CDR2 reads YFSETQ. The CDR3, as DNA: TGCGCCAGCAGCTTGGTACTAGCGGGAGACAACGAGCAGTTCTTC. Amino acid sequence: CASSLVLAGDNEQFF.

The chain uses TRBV19 and TRBJ2-2; maybe TRBD2 (5 bases). Trimming removed 3 bases at V and 6 bases at J, with 11 bases between. The CDR3 runs to 14 residues. Germline V gene sequence: CDR1 LNHDA, CDR2 SQIVND (reference sequence). Here the CDR3 DNA reads TGTGCCAGTAGTATTTTAGAGGGTGCCGGGGAGCTGTTTTTT. Its protein is CASSILEGAGELFF. Drawing the rest from reference TRBV19 and TRBJ2-2, the complete variable domain is DGGITQSPKYLFRKEGQNVTLSCEQNLNHDAMYWYRQDPGQGLRLIYYSQIVNDFQKGDIAEGYSVSREKKESFPLTVTSAQKNPTAFYLCASSILEGAGELFFGEGSRLTVL.

About this clone itself: One junction end disagrees with the germline gene, perhaps due to a read error. The chain has TRBV7-7 and TRBJ2-2; 11 bases line up with TRBD2. The germline CDR1 and CDR2 sequences are SSHAT and FNYEAQ (reference sequence). The CDR3 covers 16 residues. CDR3 residues: CASTEGLAVNTGELFF. The CDR3 DNA sequence: TGTGCTAGCACCGAGGGACTAGCGGTGAACACCGGGGAGCTGTTTTTT.

Concerning this clone itself: At the DNA level, this CDR3 is encoded by other sequences in the same sample as well. The rearrangement uses TRBV5-1 and TRBJ2-5, with TRBD1 matching 7 bases. The CDR3 has 14 residues. Germline V gene lookup returns CDR1 SGHRS and CDR2 YFSETQ. Losses at the gene ends were 2 bases for V and 1 base for J; bases not matched to a gene: 2. The CDR3 sequence is CASSFRGSQETQYF. In DNA, the CDR3 is TGCGCCAGCAGCTTCAGGGGGAGCCAAGAGACCCAGTACTTC.

The genes are TRBV30 and TRBJ1-2; D call uncertain. Germline assignment: CDR1 GTSNPN and CDR2 SVGIG (reference sequence). The CDR3 covers 13 residues. V lost 0 bases and J lost 8, with 13 bases in between. DNA of the CDR3: TGTGCCTGGAGTGTGTTTGACCTAGCGGGCTACACCTTC. This sequence encodes CAWSVFDLAGYTF.

The chain combines TRBV25-1 with TRBJ2-3; D unclear. The CDR3 spans 13 residues. V lost 3 bases and J lost 2, with 6 bases in between. Germline assignment: CDR1 MGHDK and CDR2 SYGVNS. CDR3 nucleotide sequence: TGTGCCAGCAGTGACTACTACACAGATACGCAGTATTTT. It codes for CASSDYYTDTQYF.

This clone has a count of ten or more. The CDR3 region is CASSLGQLALGTEAFF. CDR3 nucleotides: TGTGCCAGTAGCCTGGGACAGCTCGCGTTGGGCACTGAAGCTTTCTTT. J is TRBJ1-1 and V is TRBV19; 7 nucleotides agree with TRBD1. The CDR3 runs 16 residues. From germline, CDR1 is LNHDA and CDR2 SQIVND (reference sequence). V dropped 6 bases and J dropped 4; count of bases not matched to a gene: 14.

DNA of the CDR3: TGTGCCAGCAGAGGGGATTACAATGAGCAGTTCTTC. Protein sequence: CASRGDYNEQFF. The V and J genes are TRBV28 and TRBJ2-1, with a weak D call TRBD1 (5 bases). Germline V lookup: CDR1 MDHEN, CDR2 SYDVKM. V dropped 6 bases and J dropped 4 bases, with 7 bases sitting between them. The CDR3 runs 12 residues.

The CDR3 region has the DNA TGTGCCTGGAGTAGGGGACAGATGGACAATGAGCAGTTCTTC. Translation: CAWSRGQMDNEQFF. The chain carries TRBV30 and TRBJ2-1; 7 bases fit TRBD1. The germline CDR1 and CDR2 sequences are GTSNPN and SVGIG (reference sequence). The CDR3 consists of 14 residues. V was pared by 2 bases and J by 5 bases, with 6 bases of the junction left unmatched.